One and the same sample provided the 32 T cell receptor beta chains below, sequenced in a study of cytomegalovirus exposure and HLA in healthy donors (dated by TCRdb to 2016 to 2017). Library creation used the immunoSEQ multiplex PCR assay. For the multiplex PCR, a mixture combining 60 forward primers for TCR Vbeta segments and 13 reverse primers for TCR Jbeta segments was used. In its TCRdb copy, this immuneACCESS table keeps in-frame sequences only and misses some clones. Where compared with another copy, unresolved V genes explain less than half of these, and the others have no known cause. The sample table records 150,000 to 200,000 clones; around 80% of these occur just once. The ten most abundant clones make up over 1.1% of the sample. The specimen was PBMCs. These receptors came from a man younger than 35 in good health and CMV-seronegative.

The chain is built from TRBV7-2 and TRBJ2-3; weak D call: TRBD1 (5 bases). The ends were cut back, 2 bases at V and 7 bases at J, with 7 bases in the middle. This CDR3 is 12 amino acids long. The germline gives CDR1 SGHTA, CDR2 FQGNSA. CDR3 sequence: CASSLQGYTQYF. In DNA form, the CDR3 reads TGTGCCAGCAGCTTACAGGGTTATACGCAGTATTTT.

This clone was seen once. The rearrangement uses TRBV19 and TRBJ2-5, with TRBD1 matching 7 bases. After removal of 4 bases from V and 5 bases from J, the junction contained 7 bases not matched to a gene. This CDR3 is 14 amino acids long. Germline assignment: CDR1 LNHDA and CDR2 SQIVND (reference sequence). CDR3 bases: TGTGCCAGTAGTAAACGACAGGGTCGGGAGACCCAGTACTTC. Encoded protein: CASSKRQGRETQYF.

This rearrangement joins TRBV18 to TRBJ1-4; TRBD1 aligns across 8 bases. V dropped 1 base and J dropped 5; count of bases not matched to a gene: 3. CDR1 is KGHSH and CDR2 is LQKENI in the germline V gene. The length of the CDR3 is 15 residues. For the CDR3, the DNA is TGTGCCAGCTCACCACTGCGACAGGGGAATGAAAAACTGTTTTTT. Protein: CASSPLRQGNEKLFF.

The V call is TRBV30, the J call TRBJ1-6; D not certain. Germline CDR1 and CDR2: GTSNPN and SVGIG (reference sequence). This CDR3 has 14 amino acids. With 2 bases removed from V and 7 bases from J, the gap between germline ends came to 12 bases. The CDR3 spells CAWSTSLRNSPLHF. The CDR3 coding sequence is TGTGCCTGGAGTACTAGTTTGAGGAATTCACCCCTCCACTTT.

The V and J genes are TRBV5-1 and TRBJ2-5, with D uncertain. The V end lost 0 bases, the J end lost 3 bases, and 9 bases lay between the germline ends. Per the germline V gene, CDR1 is SGHRS and CDR2 is YFSETQ. The length of the CDR3 is 14 residues. The CDR3 DNA sequence: TGCGCCAGCAGCTTGGGCCCCGGAGAAGAGACCCAGTACTTC. Protein: CASSLGPGEETQYF.

The chain has TRBV5-1 and TRBJ2-1, with a possible D match to TRBD2 (5 bases). CDR3 length: 14 residues. The V gene lost 4 bases and the J gene lost 9 bases, with 17 bases spanning the gap. The germline CDR1 and CDR2 sequences are SGHRS and YFSETQ. The CDR3 protein is CASSLWSLAAEQFF. The DNA for the CDR3 is TGCGCCAGCAGCCTATGGTCCCTAGCAGCTGAGCAGTTCTTC. The full variable domain, completed using reference TRBV5-1 and TRBJ2-1, is KAGVTQTPRYLIKTRGQQVTLSCSPISGHRSVSWYQQTPGQGLQFLFEYFSETQRNKGNFPGRFSGRQFSNSRSEMNVSTLELGDSALYLCASSLWSLAAEQFFGPGTRLTVL.

The rearrangement links TRBV2 to TRBJ2-3; 8 bases are shared with TRBD1. The V segment lost 7 bases and the J segment 6 bases; nucleotides outside the gene matches: 3. CDR1 and CDR2 from the germline V gene are SNHLY and FYNNEI. The CDR3 runs to 12 residues. The CDR3 bases are TGTGCCAGCAAATGGGACAGGGATACGCAGTATTTT. Residues: CASKWDRDTQYF.

V and J are TRBV19 and TRBJ1-1; TRBD1 is a possible D gene (6 bases). The CDR3 is 15 amino acids. Germline lookup yields CDR1 LNHDA and CDR2 SQIVND (reference sequence). Trimming took off 6 bases at V and 5 bases at J, with 19 bases between the two ends. Here the CDR3 DNA reads TGTGCCAGTAGGAGTATACAGGGTTTTAGGACTGAAGCTTTCTTT. Amino acids: CASRSIQGFRTEAFF.

This clone has more than one count but fewer than ten. The rearrangement uses TRBV4-3 and TRBJ2-7, with 11 bases matching TRBD2. Germline CDR1 is LGHNA and CDR2 is YSLEER. The junction had 4 bases not matched to a gene; V was cut back by 4 bases and J by 5 bases. This CDR3 comprises 14 residues. In DNA, the CDR3 is TGCGCCAGCAGCCTTGGGACTAGCGGCCACGAGCAGTACTTC. It is translated as CASSLGTSGHEQYF.

This sequence joins TRBV7-3 and TRBJ2-1; 11 nucleotides agree with TRBD2. Per the germline V gene, CDR1 is SGHTA and CDR2 is FQGTGA. Trimming removed 5 bases from V and 10 bases from J; junction bases left unmatched: 4. This CDR3 spans 13 amino acids. The CDR3 region is CASSAPSGGEQFF. The CDR3 DNA sequence: TGTGCCAGCAGCGCCCCTAGCGGGGGGGAGCAGTTCTTC.

The chain recombines TRBV30 with TRBJ2-6; unclear D gene. V shed 2 bases and J shed 0 bases, with 5 bases lying between them. The CDR3 is 14 residues long. CDR1 and CDR2 from the germline V gene are GTSNPN and SVGIG (reference sequence). The CDR3 bases are TGTGCCTGGAGTTTTCTCTCTGGGGCCAACGTCCTGACTTTC. Translated, it gives CAWSFLSGANVLTF.

This clone was seen a handful of times. The V call is TRBV6-5, the J call TRBJ2-7, with D maybe TRBD2 (5 bases). V lost 3 bases and J lost 5, with 17 bases in between. The CDR3 spans 15 residues. Germline values: CDR1 MNHEY, CDR2 SVGAGI. CDR3 nucleotide sequence: TGTGCCAGCAGTTATCTAGAGTCCGGGAAAAACGAGCAGTACTTC. It encodes CASSYLESGKNEQYF.

This clone was observed a few times. The chain employs TRBV7-2 and TRBJ1-2, with a possible D match to TRBD1 (5 bases). This CDR3 is built from 15 residues. Germline lookup yields CDR1 SGHTA and CDR2 FQGNSA. Trimming cost V 6 bases and J 7 bases, with 21 bases left between them. The CDR3 here is CASRQPTRRGVGYTF. DNA of the CDR3: TGTGCCAGCAGACAACCTACCCGTCGGGGGGTTGGCTACACCTTC. Filled out from reference TRBV7-2 and TRBJ1-2, the complete variable domain reads GAGVSQSPSNKVTEKGKDVELRCDPISGHTALYWYRQSLGQGLEFLIYFQGNSAPDKSGLPSDRFSAERTGGSVSTLTIQRTQQEDSAVYLCASRQPTRRGVGYTFGSGTRLTVV.

For this clone: Different DNA sequences within this sample yield the same CDR3. The chain is built from TRBV6-5 and TRBJ2-3; 11 bases line up with TRBD2. Germline values: CDR1 MNHEY, CDR2 SVGAGI. With 4 bases clipped from V and 4 bases from J, the junction kept 1 base outside the gene matches. CDR3 length equals 14 residues. As DNA, the CDR3 is TGTGCCAGCAGTTTAGCGGGGGGGGCAGATACGCAGTATTTT. Amino acids: CASSLAGGADTQYF.

This clone was counted between two and nine times. The chain links TRBV19 to TRBJ1-2; TRBD1 matches at 7 bases. The V gene end was trimmed by 5 bases and the J gene end by 5 bases; junction bases not matched to a gene: 5. CDR3 length: 13 amino acids. Germline CDR1 is LNHDA and CDR2 is SQIVND (reference sequence). The CDR3 DNA follows: TGTGCCAGTAGTTTCCCGGGACAGTATGGCTACACCTTC. Protein: CASSFPGQYGYTF.

For the CDR3, the DNA is TGTGCCAGCAGCCAAGGACAGGGGAGAAGGACTGAAGCTTTCTTT. Protein: CASSQGQGRRTEAFF. The rearrangement joins TRBV14 to TRBJ1-1; 8 positions match TRBD1. Germline lookup yields CDR1 SGHDN and CDR2 FVKESK. The CDR3 totals 15 residues. The V and J ends lost 1 base and 5 bases, in that order; junction bases with no gene match: 6.

The genes are TRBV19 and TRBJ2-7, with 7 bases that match TRBD2. Germline V gene lookup returns CDR1 LNHDA and CDR2 SQIVND (reference sequence). The CDR3 extends over 14 amino acids. V shed 8 bases and J 6 bases; nucleotides not matched to a gene: 13. CDR3 DNA: TGTGCCAGTGGGGAGGGCAGGCTCTTTGGCGAGCAGTACTTC. Its protein is CASGEGRLFGEQYF.

The rearrangement joins TRBV4-2 to TRBJ2-7, with a possible D match to TRBD2 (5 bases). With 0 bases removed from V and 2 bases from J, the gap between germline ends came to 23 bases. CDR3 length: 19 amino acids. CDR1 is LGHNA and CDR2 is YNFKEQ in the germline V gene. CDR3 residues: CASSQEGSAGFSLTYEQYF. In DNA form, the CDR3 reads TGTGCCAGCAGCCAAGAGGGGTCGGCGGGTTTCTCCCTAACCTACGAGCAGTACTTC.

The chain links TRBV30 to TRBJ2-1, with TRBD1 matching over 8 bases. V dropped 4 bases and J dropped 7; count of bases not matched to a gene: 12. CDR3 length: 15 residues. The germline gives CDR1 GTSNPN, CDR2 SVGIG (reference sequence). The CDR3 spells CAWIAFDRGKNEQFF. Written as DNA, the CDR3 is TGTGCCTGGATAGCTTTTGACAGGGGAAAGAATGAGCAGTTCTTC.

The V and J genes are TRBV13 and TRBJ1-4; 7 nucleotides line up with TRBD1. The CDR3 covers 15 residues. Germline V gene lookup returns CDR1 PRHDT and CDR2 FYEKMQ (reference sequence). V gave up 6 bases and J gave up 4 bases; unmatched junction bases: 8. The CDR3 nucleotides read TGTGCCAGCAGTTTCCGGGACAGACTTAATGAAAAACTGTTTTTT. Amino acids: CASSFRDRLNEKLFF.

The chain couples TRBV5-5 to TRBJ1-1; D not resolved. This CDR3 region has 15 residues. Germline V gives CDR1 SGHKS, CDR2 YYEKEE (reference sequence). The V end was cut by 2 bases, the J end by 2 bases, with 13 bases between. CDR3 sequence (DNA): TGTGCCAGCAGCTTCGGACCCGGGAGCAACACTGAAGCTTTCTTT. It specifies CASSFGPGSNTEAFF.

This chain uses TRBV6-5 with TRBJ1-1, with D maybe TRBD1 (5 bases). The CDR3 runs 15 residues. Germline V gene data show CDR1 as MNHEY and CDR2 as SVGAGI. V lost 3 bases, J lost 0 bases, and 11 bases lay in between. The chain's CDR3 is CASSYLGVLNTEAFF. CDR3 sequence (DNA): TGTGCCAGCAGTTATTTAGGGGTCCTGAACACTGAAGCTTTCTTT.

This clone was observed a handful of times. The J gene is TRBJ1-1, the V gene TRBV6-1, with D unclear. V lost 8 bases and J lost 1, with 11 bases in between. This CDR3 spans 13 amino acids. Germline lookup yields CDR1 MNHNS and CDR2 SASEGT. The CDR3 sequence: CASRSVPNTEAFF. The CDR3 nucleotides are TGTGCCAGCCGGTCGGTCCCGAACACTGAAGCTTTCTTT.

This clone was detected only a few times. The V call is TRBV5-1, the J call TRBJ1-4, with 7 nucleotides matching TRBD1. Trimming took 0 bases from V and 6 from J; bases not matched to a gene: 5. This CDR3 spans 15 amino acids. Germline V gene sequence: CDR1 SGHRS, CDR2 YFSETQ. The CDR3 reads CASSLAGDSYEKLFF. CDR3 coding DNA: TGCGCCAGCAGCTTGGCTGGGGACAGTTATGAAAAACTGTTTTTT.

The chain combines TRBV5-4 with TRBJ2-3; D is ambiguous. Germline V lookup: CDR1 SGHNT, CDR2 YYREEE (reference sequence). The germline V and J ends were trimmed by 0 bases and 1 base, with 6 bases remaining between them. This CDR3 region has 14 residues. The CDR3 reads CASSLAPGTDTQYF. CDR3 bases: TGTGCCAGCAGCTTGGCTCCCGGCACAGATACGCAGTATTTT.

The chain employs TRBV30 and TRBJ1-2; TRBD1 is a possible D gene (6 bases). The CDR3 totals 14 residues. Germline-derived CDR1 and CDR2 are GTSNPN and SVGIG (reference sequence). Trimming removed 4 bases from V and 4 bases from J, with 16 bases in between. Here the CDR3 DNA reads TGTGCCTGGACCACTCCGGGACAAGTCTATGGCTACACCTTC. Protein: CAWTTPGQVYGYTF.

The gene calls are TRBV7-8 and TRBJ2-1; 9 bases map to TRBD1. This CDR3 is 15 amino acids long. V shed 4 bases and J 6 bases; nucleotides not matched to a gene: 7. The germline CDR1 and CDR2 sequences are SGHVS and FQNEAQ. For the CDR3, the DNA is TGTGCCAGCAGCTCAGATATGGACAGGGGCAATGAGCAGTTCTTC. This sequence encodes CASSSDMDRGNEQFF.

This rearrangement joins TRBV4-1 to TRBJ2-7; 10 bases match TRBD1. The CDR3 contains 16 residues. CDR1 and CDR2 from the germline V gene are MGHRA and YSYEKL. The V and J ends lost 1 base and 2 bases, in that order; junction bases with no gene match: 5. In DNA form, the CDR3 reads TGCGCCAGCAGCCAAGGAATTGGGACAGGGGCCTACGAGCAGTACTTC. Amino acids: CASSQGIGTGAYEQYF.

The chain couples TRBV7-2 to TRBJ2-3, with D unclear. Germline V CDR1 and CDR2: SGHTA, FQGNSA. The CDR3 extends over 12 amino acids. Trimming shortened V by 6 bases and J by 2 bases, and 6 bases separated the two germline ends. Here the CDR3 DNA reads TGTGCCAGCAGTGCTACCACAGATACGCAGTATTTT. It is translated as CASSATTDTQYF.

The V gene is TRBV7-9, the J gene TRBJ2-7; D is uncertain. The CDR3 totals 12 residues. The germline V gene has CDR1 SEHNR and CDR2 FQNEAQ (reference sequence). V was clipped by 1 base and J by 12 bases, with 13 bases between them. In nucleotides, the CDR3 is TGTGCCAGCAGCTTAGTAGCCGGTGATGGGTACTTC. It is translated as CASSLVAGDGYF.

V usage is TRBV19 and J usage is TRBJ2-7; TRBD1 matches at 7 bases. The germline V gene encodes CDR1 LNHDA and CDR2 SQIVND (reference sequence). Trimming took 7 bases from V and 3 from J; bases not matched to a gene: 12. CDR3 length: 15 residues. Written as DNA, the CDR3 is TGTGCCAGTACCAACGGGAAGACAGGGCTCTACGAGCAGTACTTC. This codes for CASTNGKTGLYEQYF. Using reference TRBV19 and TRBJ2-7 for the parts outside the CDR3, the full variable domain is DGGITQSPKYLFRKEGQNVTLSCEQNLNHDAMYWYRQDPGQGLRLIYYSQIVNDFQKGDIAEGYSVSREKKESFPLTVTSAQKNPTAFYLCASTNGKTGLYEQYFGPGTRLTVT.

This clone was detected only once. This chain links TRBV5-1 with TRBJ2-7; 8 bases align to TRBD1. CDR1 is SGHRS, CDR2 YFSETQ, per germline. V lost 5 bases to trimming and J lost 2 bases; unmatched junction nucleotides: 9. This CDR3 is 15 amino acids long. The CDR3 coding sequence is TGCGCCAGCAGGCTCTTGGGGACAGGCCCCTACGAGCAGTACTTC. It translates to CASRLLGTGPYEQYF.